These 9 T cell receptor beta chains were all obtained from the same sample, sequenced in a study of CD8 T cells in ankylosing spondylitis. TCRdb redid the calling of the 5' RACE reads with MiXCR, one entry per CDR3 protein. The repertoire holds 250,000 or so distinct CDR3 sequences, with 15% to 20% as singletons. The sequencing input was blood, either unsorted or a sorted T cell fraction (not recorded which). The receptors shown here come from a male donor with ankylosing spondylitis or in good health (not recorded which).

This clonotype showed up many times. The rearrangement links TRBV5-1 to TRBJ2-7; D may be TRBD1 or TRBD2 (5 bases each). The germline CDR1 and CDR2 sequences are SGHRS and YFSETQ. Trimming removed 4 bases at V and 7 bases at J, with 18 bases between. The CDR3 sequence is 14 residues long. The CDR3 DNA sequence: TGCGCCAGCAGCATCGGGGCCATTTTCTATGAGCAGTACTTC. This gives the protein CASSIGAIFYEQYF.

This clonotype was counted only a few times. The chain joins TRBV12-3 or TRBV12-4 to TRBJ2-3; a possible D gene is TRBD1 (5 bases). CDR3 size: 13 residues. V was clipped by 5 bases and J by 6 bases, with 12 bases between them. Written as DNA, the CDR3 is TGTGCCAGCAGTATGGGGCCAAAGGATACGCAGTATTTT. It translates to CASSMGPKDTQYF.

The rearrangement uses TRBV7-9 and TRBJ2-1; TRBD2 matches 9 bases. The CDR3 length is 16 residues. The germline CDR1 and CDR2 sequences are SEHNR and FQNEAQ (reference sequence). V lost 4 bases and J lost 6; bases outside the gene matches: 10. CDR3 coding DNA: TGTGCCAGCAGCTCCATCGCGGGAGGGCTCAGCAATGAGCAGTTCTTC. Translated: CASSSIAGGLSNEQFF.

This clonotype came up a few times. The V gene is TRBV10-3, the J gene TRBJ2-2; 7 bases match TRBD1. Germline loops: CDR1 ENHRY, CDR2 SYGVKD. The trim removed 8 bases at V and 0 bases at J, leaving 6 bases unmatched. This CDR3 has 15 amino acids. In DNA, the CDR3 is TGTGCCATCGGGACAGTCCACGCGAACACCGGGGAGCTGTTTTTT. It encodes CAIGTVHANTGELFF.

This clonotype was detected a few times. The rearrangement joins TRBV12-3 or TRBV12-4 to TRBJ2-7; perhaps D is TRBD1 or TRBD2 (6 bases each). The ends were cut back, 2 bases at V and 5 bases at J, with 13 bases in the middle. There are 14 residues in the CDR3. The DNA for the CDR3 is TGTGCCAGCAGTTTATGGCCCGGGGGCGACGAGCAGTACTTC. It is translated as CASSLWPGGDEQYF.

This clonotype was observed a few times. This CDR3 reads CASSEQGVGNEKLFF. The CDR3 DNA reads TGTGCCAGCAGCGAGCAGGGTGTCGGTAATGAAAAACTGTTTTTT. V is TRBV7-9 and J is TRBJ1-4; weak D call: TRBD1 (5 bases). V lost 5 bases and J 4 bases, leaving 14 bases between the germline ends. The germline CDR1 and CDR2 sequences are SEHNR and FQNEAQ (reference sequence). CDR3 size: 15 residues.

This clonotype was detected only once. The chain links TRBV5-1 to TRBJ1-1; 8 bases are shared with TRBD1. Germline lookup yields CDR1 SGHRS and CDR2 YFSETQ. V lost 10 bases and J lost 5; bases outside the gene matches: 16. The CDR3 is 15 amino acids. The chain's CDR3 is CASRGAGGDLTEAFF. The CDR3 DNA is TGCGCCTCCCGCGGGGCAGGGGGCGATTTAACTGAAGCTTTCTTT.

The chain carries TRBV29-1 and TRBJ1-1, with TRBD1 as a possible D gene (6 bases). CDR3 length equals 12 residues. V was pared by 7 bases and J by 7 bases, with 16 bases between. Germline V CDR1 and CDR2: SQVTM, ANQGSEA. CDR3 sequence (DNA): TGCAGCGCCTGGGGTCCGGACAGTGAAGCTTTCTTT. Protein sequence: CSAWGPDSEAFF.

This clonotype was seen only a few times. The chain recombines TRBV6-2 or TRBV6-3 with TRBJ2-5, with no clear D. CDR3 length: 13 amino acids. Germline V gives CDR1 MNHEY, CDR2 SVGEGT. The V gene lost 8 bases and the J gene lost 3 bases, with 13 bases spanning the gap. In DNA, the CDR3 is TGTGCCAGCGGTCCTAGTCCCGAAGAGACCCAGTACTTC. Protein sequence: CASGPSPEETQYF.